This T cell receptor (beta chain) was profiled in a study of cytomegalovirus exposure and HLA in healthy donors (dated by TCRdb to about 2017). For the wider study: An earlier analysis of 587 of the donors reported approximately 300 Gb of sequence data and roughly 120 million unique TCR beta sequences obtained from about 179 million T cells. A later analysis re-analyzed previously published TCR beta repertoires from roughly 630 donors and added high-resolution HLA genotyping to study TCR occurrence patterns. Donor age, sex, ethnicity and CMV serostatus were collected together with the repertoire data. Four to six DR-DQ haplotypes were handled as single units for association and clustering, since linkage in the cohort was strong. High-throughput TCR immunosequencing, statistical association of individual TCRs with disease status, and machine learning were combined to predict cytomegalovirus infection status. An earlier analysis of some 600 of the donors applied high-throughput TCR beta sequencing to assess whether each TCR beta V gene segment acted as functional or pseudogenic. An early release covering roughly 640 HLA-typed donors comprised about 300 gigabases of sequencing data and around 80 million unique TCR sequences. Rather than using new phenotypic data, the later analysis identified candidate immune exposures from TCR beta sequences and from how often those sequences occurred across donors. Among over 350 genotyped donors of the cohort, an average of around 240,000 unique TCR beta nucleotide sequences were sequenced per donor, roughly 18% of them non-productive. Every repertoire in the discovery cohort had been generated on one and the same sequencing platform. Genome-wide SNP genotypes for about 65% of the roughly 700 donors were used in a later genetic analysis, which treated that subset as a discovery cohort. Of the roughly 410 genotyped donors, roughly 76% were placed in the genetic ancestry cluster associated with self-reported Caucasian donors. The number of typed donors differed by locus: about 620-640 for A, B, C, DRB1 and DQB1; approximately 540 for DQA1; about 600 for DPA1; and about 450 for DPB1. The study was designed to test whether signatures of past pathogen exposure could be identified by cataloging public T cell receptors. Using immunosequencing, the study profiled T cell repertoires from 666 subjects and related those repertoires to cytomegalovirus serostatus. HLA typing covered class I and class II loci at four-digit resolution. Besides the first cohort of approximately 670 subjects, a separate validation cohort made up of over 95 different subjects was used.

The protocol used for the library was the immunoSEQ multiplex PCR assay. The multiplex PCR relied on a mix of 60 forward primers for TCR Vbeta segments and 13 reverse primers for TCR Jbeta segments. The CDR3 region of rearranged TCR beta genes was amplified from genomic DNA with a multiplex PCR assay. On the Illumina HiSeq System, the amplified TCR beta libraries were sequenced as 87-base-pair reads. On the study's bioinformatics: In a later analysis, tens of millions of unique TCR beta chains were counted across the roughly 610 repertoires, and approximately 9.9 million of these chains were shared by at least two donors. To remove PCR and sequencing errors, raw reads were error-corrected and collapsed into unique sequences using a nearest-neighbor algorithm that merged closely related sequences. To assign V, D and J gene segments, CDR3 sequences were aligned to IMGT reference sequences. For a sequence to be retained, at least a six-nucleotide match to both a V gene segment and a J gene segment was required. A rearrangement was called productive if the CDR3 had no stop codons and remained in frame with V and J, and every other rearrangement was called non-productive. CDR3 was defined by IMGT convention, running from the second conserved V-encoded cysteine to the conserved J-encoded phenylalanine. Sequences without an unambiguous match to a single V gene segment were excluded from the earlier analysis of approximately 560 of the donors. In an earlier analysis of some 590 of the donors, a V segment was called functional when productive rearrangements were above 56.7%, and segregating when the standard deviation between donors exceeded 5%. A statistical classification framework was built to diagnose cytomegalovirus status from the catalog of TCR beta chain sequences. V and J gene assignment, in a later analysis, came from comparing TCR nucleotide sequences with IMGT/GENE-DB human TR gene sequences. A later analysis assigned CDR3 sequences and most-parsimonious VDJ recombination scenarios with the TCRdist pipeline. A later analysis defined each TCR beta chain by its CDR3 amino acid sequence plus V-gene family, and excluded reads lacking a unique V-gene family. A later analysis removed 600 or so highly shared, low-generation-probability nucleotide sequences to deal with suspected cross-contamination and a sequencing artifact. A later analysis calculated a clonal expansion index for each public chain from normalized within-repertoire ranks of inferred template counts. In a later analysis, generation probabilities were computed using a VDJ recombination model fitted to out-of-frame rearrangements, and the results were checked against IGoR. In a later analysis, hypergeometric tests were used to score TCR-TCR, TCR-HLA and TCR-CMV co-occurrence, with a repertoire-size bias correction applied to TCR pairs. A later analysis estimated false discovery rates by permuting HLA or CMV assignments 20 times. In a later analysis, co-occurring TCRs were grouped using DBSCAN, with TCRdist sequence similarity added in when clustering inside HLA-allele-positive subsets. Co-occurrence clustering excluded repertoires with fewer than 30,000 or more than 120,000 public chains, plus five with anomalous nucleotide sharing. Entries here come from immuneACCESS through TCRdb and include only in-frame sequences with V and J called. Some clones fail to appear in such tables; in the studies checked, an unresolved V gene covers under half of the shortfall, and the cause of the remainder is unknown. That table supplies the V and J calls and clone size; D and trimming were determined from the DNA. For this sample there are about 82,000 clones; around 74% appear just once. The ten top clones hold over 5% of the sample.

Paper-wide results and their limitations: In a later genetic analysis, fewer N-insertions in productive TCRs were reported among donors in an Asian-associated ancestry cluster than the approximately 710-donor mean. V-gene and J-gene trimming of TCR beta chains was associated with a missense DCLRE1C variant in a later genetic analysis, and the association was replicated in an independent cohort. Linkage disequilibrium might explain the correlated functional status among segregating V segments, but an unknown experimental factor could not be ruled out. Across donors, most TCR sequences were observed very rarely, whereas some public TCRs were present in many individuals. A cluster of highly shared sequence variants was judged likely to represent a technical artifact of the sequencing pipeline. When HLA alleles, especially DR and DQ, strongly co-occurred, TCR associations were difficult to assign to individual alleles. Because some donors lacked HLA typing at each locus, the association tests relied only on the typed subset. This cohort had only TCR beta chains sequenced, and the lack of alpha or paired-chain data limited which features could be detected. In an earlier analysis of approximately 600 of the donors, most TCR beta V segments were observed in productive rearrangements about 87% or about 30% of the time, broadly matching IMGT annotations. A further reported finding was that TCR beta sequences accurately predicted the HLA-A and HLA-B alleles for most subjects in the first cohort. Immune exposure information for the cohort was limited to CMV serostatus. Most CMV-associated TCR beta chains appeared to be HLA-restricted in a later analysis, and the HLA associations seemed to be driven largely by CMV exposure. The authors suggested that the approach could potentially be extended to other disease states and immunological phenotypes. A later analysis found that TCR association rates varied across HLA loci, with DRB1 alleles showing the most associated TCRs and HLA-C alleles the fewest. In a later analysis, HLA-associated TCR beta chains were found to be more clonally expanded and to have lower generation probabilities than equally common non-associated chains. Presence/absence analyses assumed roughly uniform sequencing depth across donors, an assumption that may not hold. Specific HLA alleles were associated with 15,000 to 20,000 TCR beta sequences at a false discovery rate of 0.05 in a later analysis. A total of 164 TCR beta chains were listed by the study as associated with cytomegalovirus. In vitro tests confirmed that three of the cytomegalovirus-associated TCR beta chains recognize cytomegalovirus antigens. Cytomegalovirus status was reported to be diagnosed by the classifier with high specificity and sensitivity in both the original and validation cohorts. Because counts were too low, more than 15 rarely observed V segments, including chromosome 9 orphons, were left out of the earlier analysis of 587 of the donors. According to a later analysis, parvovirus B19, influenza, CMV and Epstein-Barr virus appeared linked to several top co-occurrence clusters.

Note on this clone: This clone's antigen is unknown. Base qualities are missing; no much larger clone stands one base away.

The cohort was made up of 500 to 800 healthy bone marrow donors. At the time of sampling, every cohort member was nominally healthy, though immune exposures that went unrecorded were likely present. The donor tested CMV seropositive, placing the donor among the approximately 290 seropositive members of the cohort. Each donor provided a peripheral blood sample, and peripheral blood mononuclear cells were used for TCR beta sequencing. Genomic DNA was extracted from the blood cell samples with the Qiagen DNeasy Blood Extraction Kit. The sequenced material came from PBMCs. The receptor comes from a woman between 50 and 59 years old in good health and CMV-seropositive.

CDR3 sequence: CASSLASGGNTEAFF. The sequence in DNA is TGTGCCAGCAGCTTAGCGTCAGGGGGCAACACTGAAGCTTTCTTT. The rearranged chain carries TRBV7-8 and TRBJ1-1, with 8 central nucleotides matching TRBD1. From a lookup of the germline V gene, CDR1 and CDR2 are SGHVS and FQNEAQ. Reading from cysteine to phenylalanine, the CDR3 counts 15 amino acids. Here the CDR3 DNA is all that survives: 45 bases in frame from base 1. V lost 0 bases and J lost 2 bases, and the count of bases not matched to a germline gene is 2.